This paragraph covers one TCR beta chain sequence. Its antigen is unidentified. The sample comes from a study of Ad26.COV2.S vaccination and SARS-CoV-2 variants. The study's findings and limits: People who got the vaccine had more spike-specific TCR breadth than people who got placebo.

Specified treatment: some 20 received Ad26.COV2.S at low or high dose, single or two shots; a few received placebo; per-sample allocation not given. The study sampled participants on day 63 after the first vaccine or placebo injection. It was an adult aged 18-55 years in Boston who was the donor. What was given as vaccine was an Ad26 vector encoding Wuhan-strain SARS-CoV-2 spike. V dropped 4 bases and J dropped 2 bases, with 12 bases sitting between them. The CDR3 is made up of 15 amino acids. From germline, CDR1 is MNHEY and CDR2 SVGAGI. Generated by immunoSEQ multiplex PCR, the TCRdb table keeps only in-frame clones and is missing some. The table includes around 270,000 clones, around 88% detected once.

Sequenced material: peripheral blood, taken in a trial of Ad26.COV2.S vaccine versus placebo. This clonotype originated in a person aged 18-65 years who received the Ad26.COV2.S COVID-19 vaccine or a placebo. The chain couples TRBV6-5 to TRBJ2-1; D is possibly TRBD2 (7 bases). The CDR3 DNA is TGTGCCAGCAGTTCCCCGCGGGGGCCCTACAATGAGCAGTTCTTC. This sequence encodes CASSSPRGPYNEQFF.